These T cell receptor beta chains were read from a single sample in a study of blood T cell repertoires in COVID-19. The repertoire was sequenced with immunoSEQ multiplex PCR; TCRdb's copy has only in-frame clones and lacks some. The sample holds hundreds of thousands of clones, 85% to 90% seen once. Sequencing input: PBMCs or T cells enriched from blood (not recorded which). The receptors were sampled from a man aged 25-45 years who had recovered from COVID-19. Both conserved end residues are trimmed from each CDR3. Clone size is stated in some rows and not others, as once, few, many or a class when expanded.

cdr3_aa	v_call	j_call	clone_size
ASSLGTGGSPLH	TRBV4-1	TRBJ1-6	.
ASSLVGGPQH	TRBV12-3/TRBV12-4	TRBJ1-5	once
SVPNRRRYNEQF	TRBV29-1	TRBJ2-1	few
ASSEGRLQLNEQF	TRBV2	TRBJ2-1	.
AISGTSGSGNIQY	TRBV10-3	TRBJ2-4	once
ASSPRDSPYEQY	TRBV18	TRBJ2-7	.
ASSTSANTDTQY	TRBV7-3	TRBJ2-3	once
ASRKFVTGNQPQH	TRBV27	TRBJ1-5	.
ASSSDRDNQPQH	TRBV4-1	TRBJ1-5	.
ASSPRVTGEGTEAF	TRBV18	TRBJ1-1	.
SASPGTSGKDTQY	TRBV20-1	TRBJ2-3	once
ASSLGTGSYNEQF	TRBV7-2	TRBJ2-1	.
ASSPSSGRPYEQY	TRBV19	TRBJ2-7	.
ASSLLPRADTQY	TRBV5-4	TRBJ2-3	.
ASSSNRGVNTEAF	TRBV13	TRBJ1-1	.
ASSEGLAGGPDTGELF	TRBV3-1/TRBV3-2	TRBJ2-2	.
ASSYQGAPNSPLH	TRBV6-5	TRBJ1-6	.
ASSVGLLYEQY	TRBV2	TRBJ2-7	.
ASSLSGQGGVRPQH	TRBV19	TRBJ1-5	.
ASSRMTGLNEKLF	TRBV18	TRBJ1-4	.
SVMEGGGTEAF	TRBV29-1	TRBJ1-1	few
ASSPTGDSNQPQH	TRBV18	TRBJ1-5	few
ASSPRENGREQY	TRBV5-1	TRBJ2-7	.
ASGRGAGGPRGEQF	TRBV11-3	TRBJ2-1	.
ASSLLAERSGELF	TRBV5-1	TRBJ2-2	.
ATSRVEFVGTDTQY	TRBV15	TRBJ2-3	.